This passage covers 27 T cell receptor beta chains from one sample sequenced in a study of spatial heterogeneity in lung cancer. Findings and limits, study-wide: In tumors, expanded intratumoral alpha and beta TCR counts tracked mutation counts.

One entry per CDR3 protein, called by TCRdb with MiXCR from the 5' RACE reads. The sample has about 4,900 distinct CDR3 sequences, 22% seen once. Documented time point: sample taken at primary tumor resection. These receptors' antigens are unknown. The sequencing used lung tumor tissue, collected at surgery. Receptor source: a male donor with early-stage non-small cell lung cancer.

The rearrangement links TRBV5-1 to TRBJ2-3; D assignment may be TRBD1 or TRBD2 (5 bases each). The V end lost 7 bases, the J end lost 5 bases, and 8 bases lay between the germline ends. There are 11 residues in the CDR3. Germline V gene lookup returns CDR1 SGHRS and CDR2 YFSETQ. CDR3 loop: CASAGGDTQYF. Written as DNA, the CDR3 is TGCGCCAGCGCTGGGGGAGATACGCAGTATTTT.

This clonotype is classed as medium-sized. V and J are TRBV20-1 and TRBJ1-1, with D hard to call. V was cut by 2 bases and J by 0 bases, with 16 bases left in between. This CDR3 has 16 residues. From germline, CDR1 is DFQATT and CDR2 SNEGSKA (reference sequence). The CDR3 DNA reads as TGCAGTGCTAGAACAACCGCGGGTTTCATGAACACTGAAGCTTTCTTT. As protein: CSARTTAGFMNTEAFF.

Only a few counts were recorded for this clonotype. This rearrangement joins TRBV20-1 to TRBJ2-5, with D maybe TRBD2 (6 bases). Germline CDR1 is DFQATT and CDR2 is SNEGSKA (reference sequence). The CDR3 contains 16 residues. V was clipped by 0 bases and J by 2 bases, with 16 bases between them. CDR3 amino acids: CSARDFAGSTQETQYF. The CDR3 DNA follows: TGCAGTGCTAGAGATTTCGCGGGATCAACGCAAGAGACCCAGTACTTC.

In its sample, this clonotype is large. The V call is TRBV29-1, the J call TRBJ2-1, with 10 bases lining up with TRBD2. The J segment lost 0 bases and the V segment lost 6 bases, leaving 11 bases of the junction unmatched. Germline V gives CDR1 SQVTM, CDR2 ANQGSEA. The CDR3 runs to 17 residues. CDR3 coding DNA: TGCAGCGTAGAGGGCTCCCCTAGCGGGAGCTCCTACAATGAGCAGTTCTTC. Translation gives CSVEGSPSGSSYNEQFF.

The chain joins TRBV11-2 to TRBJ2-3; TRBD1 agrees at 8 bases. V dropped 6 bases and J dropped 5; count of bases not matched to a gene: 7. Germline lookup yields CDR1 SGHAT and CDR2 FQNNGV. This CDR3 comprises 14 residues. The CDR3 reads CASSSTTGGDTQYF. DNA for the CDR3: TGTGCCAGCAGTTCAACCACAGGGGGAGATACGCAGTATTTT.

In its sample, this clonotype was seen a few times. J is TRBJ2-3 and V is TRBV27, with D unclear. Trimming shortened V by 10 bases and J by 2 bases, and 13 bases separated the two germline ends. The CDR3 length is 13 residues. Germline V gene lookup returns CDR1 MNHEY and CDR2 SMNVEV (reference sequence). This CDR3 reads CATGPSYTDTQYF. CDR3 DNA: TGTGCCACCGGACCTTCCTACACAGATACGCAGTATTTT.

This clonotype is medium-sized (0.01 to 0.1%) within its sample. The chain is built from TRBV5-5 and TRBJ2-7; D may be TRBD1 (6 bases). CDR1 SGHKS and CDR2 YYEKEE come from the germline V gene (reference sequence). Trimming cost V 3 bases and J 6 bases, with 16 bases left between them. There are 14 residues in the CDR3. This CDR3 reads CASSSRDKPLEQYF. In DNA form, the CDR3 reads TGTGCCAGCAGCTCCCGGGACAAGCCTCTCGAGCAGTACTTC. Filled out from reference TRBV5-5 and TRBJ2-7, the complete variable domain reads DAGVTQSPTHLIKTRGQQVTLRCSPISGHKSVSWYQQVLGQGPQFIFQYYEKEERGRGNFPDRFSARQFPNYSSELNVNALLLGDSALYLCASSSRDKPLEQYFGPGTRLTVT.

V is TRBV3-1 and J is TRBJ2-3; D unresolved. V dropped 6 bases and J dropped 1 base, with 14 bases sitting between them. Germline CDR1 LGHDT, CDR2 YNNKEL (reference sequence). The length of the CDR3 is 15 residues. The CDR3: CASSLDSSGTDTQYF. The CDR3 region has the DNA TGTGCCAGCAGTTTAGACTCCTCGGGCACAGATACGCAGTATTTT.

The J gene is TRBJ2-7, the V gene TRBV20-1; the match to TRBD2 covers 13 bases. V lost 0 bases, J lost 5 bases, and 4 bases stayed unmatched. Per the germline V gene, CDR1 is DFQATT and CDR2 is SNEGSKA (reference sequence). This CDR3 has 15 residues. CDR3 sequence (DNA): TGCAGTGCTAGAGATCTCGGACTAGCGGGAGACGAGCAGTACTTC. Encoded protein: CSARDLGLAGDEQYF.

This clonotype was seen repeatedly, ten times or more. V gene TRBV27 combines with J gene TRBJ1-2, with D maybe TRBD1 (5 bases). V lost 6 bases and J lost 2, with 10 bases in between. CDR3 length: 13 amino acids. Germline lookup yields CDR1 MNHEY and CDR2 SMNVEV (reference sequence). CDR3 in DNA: TGTGCCAGCAGCGCGACAGAGAACTATGGCTACACCTTC. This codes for CASSATENYGYTF.

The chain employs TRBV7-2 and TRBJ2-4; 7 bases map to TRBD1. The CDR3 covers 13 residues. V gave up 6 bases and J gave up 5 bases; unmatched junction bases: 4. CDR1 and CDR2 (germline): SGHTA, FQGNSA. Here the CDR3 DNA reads TGTGCCAGCAGTACGGGACAGCAAAACATTCAGTACTTC. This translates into CASSTGQQNIQYF. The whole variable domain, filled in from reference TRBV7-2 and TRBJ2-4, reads GAGVSQSPSNKVTEKGKDVELRCDPISGHTALYWYRQSLGQGLEFLIYFQGNSAPDKSGLPSDRFSAERTGGSVSTLTIQRTQQEDSAVYLCASSTGQQNIQYFGAGTRLSVL.

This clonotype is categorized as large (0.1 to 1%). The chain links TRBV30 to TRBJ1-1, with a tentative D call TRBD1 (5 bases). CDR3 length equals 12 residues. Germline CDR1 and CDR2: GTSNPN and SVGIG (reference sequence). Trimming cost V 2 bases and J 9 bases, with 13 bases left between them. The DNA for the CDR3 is TGTGCCTGGAGTCCCGTGCGGGGACAAGCTTTCTTT. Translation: CAWSPVRGQAFF.

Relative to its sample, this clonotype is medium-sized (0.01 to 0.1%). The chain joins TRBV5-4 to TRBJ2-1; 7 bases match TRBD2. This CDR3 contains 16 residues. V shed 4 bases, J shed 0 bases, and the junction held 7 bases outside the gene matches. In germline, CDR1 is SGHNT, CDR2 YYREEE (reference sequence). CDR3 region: CASSLPSGASYNEQFF. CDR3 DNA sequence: TGTGCCAGCAGCCTCCCCAGCGGGGCCTCCTACAATGAGCAGTTCTTC.

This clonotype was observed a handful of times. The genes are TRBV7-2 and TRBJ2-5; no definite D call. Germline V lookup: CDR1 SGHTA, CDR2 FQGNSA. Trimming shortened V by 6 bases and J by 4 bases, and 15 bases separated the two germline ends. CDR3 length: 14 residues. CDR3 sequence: CASRTGGPRETQYF. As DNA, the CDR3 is TGTGCCAGCAGAACTGGTGGACCAAGAGAGACCCAGTACTTC. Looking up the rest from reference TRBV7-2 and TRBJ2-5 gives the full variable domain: GAGVSQSPSNKVTEKGKDVELRCDPISGHTALYWYRQSLGQGLEFLIYFQGNSAPDKSGLPSDRFSAERTGGSVSTLTIQRTQQEDSAVYLCASRTGGPRETQYFGPGTRLLVL.

The CDR3 coding sequence is TGTGCCAGCAGTCGCGCAGGGAACCAGCCCCAGCATTTT. It encodes CASSRAGNQPQHF. This chain uses TRBV6-6 with TRBJ1-5; D perhaps matches TRBD1 (5 bases). The CDR3 has 13 amino acids. V shed 5 bases and J shed 7 bases, with 12 bases lying between them. Germline V gives CDR1 MNHNY, CDR2 SVGAGI (reference sequence).

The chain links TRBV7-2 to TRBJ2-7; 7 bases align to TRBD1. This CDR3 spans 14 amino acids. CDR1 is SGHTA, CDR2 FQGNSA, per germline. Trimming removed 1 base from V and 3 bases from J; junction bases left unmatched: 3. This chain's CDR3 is CASSLETGNYEQYF. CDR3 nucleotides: TGTGCCAGCAGCTTAGAGACAGGGAACTACGAGCAGTACTTC.

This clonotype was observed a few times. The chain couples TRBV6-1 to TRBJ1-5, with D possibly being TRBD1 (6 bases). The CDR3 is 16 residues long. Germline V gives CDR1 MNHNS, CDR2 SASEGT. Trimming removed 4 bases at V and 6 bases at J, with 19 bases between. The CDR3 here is CASSAFRRGASQPQHF. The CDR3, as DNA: TGTGCCAGCAGTGCCTTCCGACGGGGGGCAAGTCAGCCCCAGCATTTT.

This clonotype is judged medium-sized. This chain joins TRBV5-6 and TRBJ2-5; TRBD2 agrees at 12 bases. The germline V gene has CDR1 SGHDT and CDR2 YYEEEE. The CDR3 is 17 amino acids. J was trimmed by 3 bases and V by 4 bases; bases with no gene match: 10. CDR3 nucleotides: TGTGCCAGCAGCCAGACTAGCGGGAGTGGGATGGAAGAGACCCAGTACTTC. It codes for CASSQTSGSGMEETQYF.

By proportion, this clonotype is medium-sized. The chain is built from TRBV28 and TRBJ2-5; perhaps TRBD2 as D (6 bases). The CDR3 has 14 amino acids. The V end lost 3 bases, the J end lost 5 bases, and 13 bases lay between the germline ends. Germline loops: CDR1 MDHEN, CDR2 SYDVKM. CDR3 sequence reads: CASSFRRGGETQYF. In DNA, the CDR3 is TGTGCCAGCAGTTTCCGTAGAGGAGGGGAGACCCAGTACTTC.

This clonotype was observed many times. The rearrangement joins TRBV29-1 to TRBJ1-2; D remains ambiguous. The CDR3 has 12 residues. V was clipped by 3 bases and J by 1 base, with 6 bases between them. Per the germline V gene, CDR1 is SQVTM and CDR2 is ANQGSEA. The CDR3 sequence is CSVEANNYGYTF. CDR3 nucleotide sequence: TGCAGCGTTGAGGCGAATAACTATGGCTACACCTTC.

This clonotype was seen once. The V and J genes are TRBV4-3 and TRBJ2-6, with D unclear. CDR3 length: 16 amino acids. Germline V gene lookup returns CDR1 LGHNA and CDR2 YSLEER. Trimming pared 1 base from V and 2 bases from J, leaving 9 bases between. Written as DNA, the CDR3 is TGCGCCAGCAGCCAAGCTGGCAGTGCTGGGGCCAACGTCCTGACTTTC. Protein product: CASSQAGSAGANVLTF.

The CDR3: CANRTWETQYF. The CDR3 nucleotides are TGTGCCAACAGAACGTGGGAGACCCAGTACTTC. The V call is TRBV6-1, the J call TRBJ2-5; D is undetermined. The germline V and J ends were trimmed by 10 bases and 5 bases, with 11 bases remaining between them. This CDR3 contains 11 residues. CDR1 is MNHNS and CDR2 is SASEGT in the germline V gene.

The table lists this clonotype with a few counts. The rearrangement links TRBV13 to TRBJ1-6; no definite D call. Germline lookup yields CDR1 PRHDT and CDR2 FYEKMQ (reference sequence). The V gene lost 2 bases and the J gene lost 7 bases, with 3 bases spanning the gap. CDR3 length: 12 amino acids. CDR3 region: CASSLRNSPLHF. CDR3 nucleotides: TGTGCCAGCAGCTTACGGAATTCACCCCTCCACTTT.

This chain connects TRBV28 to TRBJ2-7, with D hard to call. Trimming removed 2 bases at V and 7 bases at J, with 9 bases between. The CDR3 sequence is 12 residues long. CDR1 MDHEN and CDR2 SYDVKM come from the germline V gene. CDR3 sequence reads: CASSLAEGEQYF. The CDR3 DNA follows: TGTGCCAGCAGTTTAGCCGAAGGAGAGCAGTACTTC.

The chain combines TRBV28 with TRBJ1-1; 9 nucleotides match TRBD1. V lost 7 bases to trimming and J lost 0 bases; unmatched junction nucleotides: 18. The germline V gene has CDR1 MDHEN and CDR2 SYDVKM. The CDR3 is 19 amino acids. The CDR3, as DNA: TGTGCCAGCACACCCTTATCCCCAGACAGGGGGGTCATGAACACTGAAGCTTTCTTT. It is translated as CASTPLSPDRGVMNTEAFF.

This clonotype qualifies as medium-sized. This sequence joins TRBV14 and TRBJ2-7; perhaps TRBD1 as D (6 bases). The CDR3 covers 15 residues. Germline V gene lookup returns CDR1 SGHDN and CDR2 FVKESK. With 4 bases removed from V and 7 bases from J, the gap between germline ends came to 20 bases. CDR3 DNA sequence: TGTGCCAGCAGCCGGCTTAGAGCAGGGGTTGAGGAGCAGTACTTC. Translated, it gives CASSRLRAGVEEQYF.

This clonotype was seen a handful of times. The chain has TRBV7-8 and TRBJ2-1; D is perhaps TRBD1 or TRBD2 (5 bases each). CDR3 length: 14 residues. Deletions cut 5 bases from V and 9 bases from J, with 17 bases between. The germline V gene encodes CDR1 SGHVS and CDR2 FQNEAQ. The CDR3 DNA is TGTGCCAGCAGCGAGACCGGGGCCAGAAGTGAGCAGTTCTTC. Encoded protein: CASSETGARSEQFF.